This record covers a single T cell receptor beta chain. This entry comes from a study of shared clonotypes between healthy human individuals. Per the germline V gene, CDR1 is KGHSH and CDR2 is LQKENI. V shed 3 bases and J 10 bases; nucleotides not matched to a gene: 5. The CDR3 consists of 15 residues. Here immunoSEQ multiplex PCR was the method, and the copy in TCRdb shows in-frame clones only, minus some. Among roughly 1,600,000 clones listed, 98% to 99% were seen once. The chain links TRBV18 to TRBJ2-1, with 14 bases aligning to TRBD2. Sequencing was performed on naive CD4+ T cells sorted from blood. Subset: CD45RA+ positively selected. This TCR was sampled from a man aged 25-45 years in good health. CDR3 bases: TGTGCCAGCTCACCCGGGACTAGCGGGGGAAGGGAGCAGTTCTTC. Its protein is CASSPGTSGGREQFF.